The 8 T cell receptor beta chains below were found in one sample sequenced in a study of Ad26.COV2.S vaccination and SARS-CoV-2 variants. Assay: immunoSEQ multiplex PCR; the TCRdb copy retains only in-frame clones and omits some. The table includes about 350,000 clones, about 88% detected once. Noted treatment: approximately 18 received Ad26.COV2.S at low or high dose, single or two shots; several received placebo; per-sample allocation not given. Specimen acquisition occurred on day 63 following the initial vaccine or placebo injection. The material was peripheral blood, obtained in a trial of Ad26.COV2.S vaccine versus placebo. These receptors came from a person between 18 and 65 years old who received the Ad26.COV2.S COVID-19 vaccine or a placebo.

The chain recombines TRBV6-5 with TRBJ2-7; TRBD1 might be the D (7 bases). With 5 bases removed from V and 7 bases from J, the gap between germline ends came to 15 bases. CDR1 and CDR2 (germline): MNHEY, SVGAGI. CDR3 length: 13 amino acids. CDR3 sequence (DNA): TGTGCCAGCAGTCCCCCAGGGGGGAGGGAGCAGTACTTC. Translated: CASSPPGGREQYF.

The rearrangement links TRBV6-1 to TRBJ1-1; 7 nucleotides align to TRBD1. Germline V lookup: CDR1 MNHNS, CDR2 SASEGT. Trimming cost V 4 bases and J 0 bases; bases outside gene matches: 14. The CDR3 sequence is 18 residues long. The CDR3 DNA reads TGTGCCAGCAGTGCGGGACTTAAATACAGGGGTCTGAACACTGAAGCTTTCTTT. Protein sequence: CASSAGLKYRGLNTEAFF.

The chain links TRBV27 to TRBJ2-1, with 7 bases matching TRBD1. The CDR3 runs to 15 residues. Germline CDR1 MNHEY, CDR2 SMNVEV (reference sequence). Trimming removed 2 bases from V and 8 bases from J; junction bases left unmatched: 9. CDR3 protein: CASSLGDRRSHEQFF. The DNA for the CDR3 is TGTGCCAGCAGTTTAGGGGACAGAAGGTCGCATGAGCAGTTCTTC.

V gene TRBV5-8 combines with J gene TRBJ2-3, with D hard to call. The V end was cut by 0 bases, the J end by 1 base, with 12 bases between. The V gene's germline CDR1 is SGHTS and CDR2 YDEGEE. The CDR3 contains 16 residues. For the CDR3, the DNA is TGTGCCAGCAGCTTGGAAGTGGTATCAGGCACAGATACGCAGTATTTT. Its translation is CASSLEVVSGTDTQYF.

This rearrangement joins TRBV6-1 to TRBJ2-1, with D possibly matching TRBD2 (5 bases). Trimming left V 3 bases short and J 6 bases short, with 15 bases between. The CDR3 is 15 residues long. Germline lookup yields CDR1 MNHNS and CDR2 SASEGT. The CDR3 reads CASSESGVLLNEQFF. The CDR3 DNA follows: TGTGCCAGCAGTGAGTCCGGGGTCCTCCTCAATGAGCAGTTCTTC.

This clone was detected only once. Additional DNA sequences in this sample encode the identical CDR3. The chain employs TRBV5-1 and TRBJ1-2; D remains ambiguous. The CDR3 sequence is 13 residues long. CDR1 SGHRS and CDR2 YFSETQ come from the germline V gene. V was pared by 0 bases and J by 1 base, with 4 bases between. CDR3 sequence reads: CASSLGGNYGYTF. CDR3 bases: TGCGCCAGCAGCTTGGGCGGTAACTATGGCTACACCTTC.

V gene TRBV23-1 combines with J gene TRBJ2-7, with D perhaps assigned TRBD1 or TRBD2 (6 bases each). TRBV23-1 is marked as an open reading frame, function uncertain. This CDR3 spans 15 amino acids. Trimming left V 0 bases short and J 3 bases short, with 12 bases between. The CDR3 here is CASSQSEGDGYEQYF. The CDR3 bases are TGCGCCAGCAGTCAATCGGAGGGGGATGGCTACGAGCAGTACTTC.

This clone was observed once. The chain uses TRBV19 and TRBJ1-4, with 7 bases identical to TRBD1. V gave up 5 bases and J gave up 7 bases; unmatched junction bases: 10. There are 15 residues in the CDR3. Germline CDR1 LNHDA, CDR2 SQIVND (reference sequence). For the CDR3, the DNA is TGTGCCAGTAGTTCCCTGGCAGGGGGGGGTGAAAAACTGTTTTTT. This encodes CASSSLAGGGEKLFF.